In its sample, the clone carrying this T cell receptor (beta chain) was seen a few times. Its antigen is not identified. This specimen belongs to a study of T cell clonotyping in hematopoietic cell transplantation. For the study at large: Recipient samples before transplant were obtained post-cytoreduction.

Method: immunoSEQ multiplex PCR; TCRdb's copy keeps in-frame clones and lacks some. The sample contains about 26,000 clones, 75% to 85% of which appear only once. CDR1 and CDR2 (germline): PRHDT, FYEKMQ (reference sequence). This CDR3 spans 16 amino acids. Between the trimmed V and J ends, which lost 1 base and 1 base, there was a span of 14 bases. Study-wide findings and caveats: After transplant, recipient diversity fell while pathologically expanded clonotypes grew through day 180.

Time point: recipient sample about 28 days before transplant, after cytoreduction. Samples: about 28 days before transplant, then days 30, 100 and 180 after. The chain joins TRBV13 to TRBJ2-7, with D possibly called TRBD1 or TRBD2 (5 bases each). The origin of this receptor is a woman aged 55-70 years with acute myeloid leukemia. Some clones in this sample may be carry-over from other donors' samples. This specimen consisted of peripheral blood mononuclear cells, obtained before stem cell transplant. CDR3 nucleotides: TGTGCCAGCAGCTTAGAGAGGGCAGGGCGGTCCTACGAGCAGTACTTC. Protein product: CASSLERAGRSYEQYF.